Below are 12 T cell receptor beta chains sequenced from a single sample in a study of identifying expanded T cells in peripheral blood. Some clones are missing from TCRdb's copy, which holds only in-frame ones; the method was immunoSEQ multiplex PCR. Of about 94,000 clones in the sample, 88% were seen once. The sample taken for sequencing was blood. The receptors derive from a person aged 18 to 70 in good health.

The J gene is TRBJ1-6, the V gene TRBV5-1; D remains ambiguous. V shed 4 bases and J shed 8 bases, with 10 bases lying between them. Germline CDR1 SGHRS, CDR2 YFSETQ. This CDR3 spans 13 amino acids. The CDR3 region is CASSPRADSPLHF. DNA for the CDR3: TGCGCCAGCAGCCCTAGGGCTGATTCACCCCTCCACTTT.

The chain employs TRBV25-1 and TRBJ2-7; possibly TRBD1 for D (5 bases). Germline values: CDR1 MGHDK, CDR2 SYGVNS. V lost 0 bases and J 7 bases, leaving 10 bases between the germline ends. CDR3 length: 13 amino acids. The CDR3 is CASSEYPHREQYF. CDR3 coding DNA: TGTGCCAGCAGTGAATATCCCCACAGGGAGCAGTACTTC.

This chain uses TRBV7-2 with TRBJ2-5; D uncertain. The germline V and J ends were trimmed by 5 bases and 5 bases, with 9 bases remaining between them. Germline V gene sequence: CDR1 SGHTA, CDR2 FQGNSA. The CDR3 contains 12 residues. CDR3 sequence reads: CASSPKQETQYF. CDR3 nucleotide sequence: TGTGCCAGCAGCCCTAAGCAGGAGACCCAGTACTTC. The variable domain in full, with the rest retrieved from reference TRBV7-2 and TRBJ2-5, is GAGVSQSPSNKVTEKGKDVELRCDPISGHTALYWYRQSLGQGLEFLIYFQGNSAPDKSGLPSDRFSAERTGGSVSTLTIQRTQQEDSAVYLCASSPKQETQYFGPGTRLLVL.

The chain has TRBV2 and TRBJ2-3; D might be TRBD2 (5 bases). CDR3 length equals 11 residues. The V end was cut by 7 bases, the J end by 8 bases, with 10 bases between. From germline, CDR1 is SNHLY and CDR2 FYNNEI. The CDR3 nucleotides read TGTGCCAGCACAGTTGAGGGTACGCAGTATTTT. As protein: CASTVEGTQYF.

The V call is TRBV7-2, the J call TRBJ2-3; D remains ambiguous. The CDR3 spans 15 residues. Germline loops: CDR1 SGHTA, CDR2 FQGNSA. V lost 1 base and J lost 8, with 16 bases in between. The DNA for the CDR3 is TGTGCCAGCAGCTTAGGTATCTCGGCCTACGGTACGCAGTATTTT. Its protein product is CASSLGISAYGTQYF.

The chain uses TRBV27 and TRBJ1-1; D unresolved. V was cut by 4 bases and J by 7 bases, with 16 bases left in between. The CDR3 runs 14 residues. The germline V gene has CDR1 MNHEY and CDR2 SMNVEV (reference sequence). CDR3 region: CASSSSGYQIEAFF. As DNA, the CDR3 is TGTGCCAGCAGTTCCTCGGGATACCAAATTGAAGCTTTCTTT.

This clone is a singleton in its sample. The chain couples TRBV11-3 to TRBJ1-1, with unresolved D. The CDR3 runs 14 residues. V was trimmed by 5 bases and J by 6 bases, leaving 16 bases between them. CDR1 and CDR2 (germline): SGHNT, YENEEA. CDR3 residues: CASSPEADRSEAFF. CDR3 nucleotides: TGTGCCAGCAGCCCCGAGGCAGACCGATCTGAAGCTTTCTTT.

This clone was recorded at least ten times. The chain combines TRBV25-1 with TRBJ2-2; 10 nucleotides agree with TRBD2. Germline trimming cut 2 bases from V and 3 bases from J; bases unmatched to any gene: 0. This CDR3 spans 15 amino acids. Germline V lookup: CDR1 MGHDK, CDR2 SYGVNS. The CDR3 protein is CASSELAGDTGELFF. Written as DNA, the CDR3 is TGTGCCAGCAGTGAACTAGCGGGAGACACCGGGGAGCTGTTTTTT.

V and J are TRBV10-3 and TRBJ1-6, with D possibly being TRBD1 (6 bases). Germline loops: CDR1 ENHRY, CDR2 SYGVKD. CDR3 length: 15 residues. Trimming took off 10 bases at V and 8 bases at J, with 21 bases between the two ends. Here the CDR3 DNA reads TGTGCCACTCGGGACACGGCGTTGGGTGATTCACCCCTCCACTTT. Its translation: CATRDTALGDSPLHF.

The genes are TRBV18 and TRBJ2-7; D not resolved. Between the trimmed V and J ends, which lost 3 bases and 5 bases, there was a span of 14 bases. There are 14 residues in the CDR3. CDR1 is KGHSH and CDR2 is LQKENI in the germline V gene. The CDR3 is CASSPTPTDDEQYF. The CDR3 coding sequence is TGTGCCAGCTCACCTACACCGACGGATGACGAGCAGTACTTC.

This chain connects TRBV19 to TRBJ1-3; D ambiguous. From germline, CDR1 is LNHDA and CDR2 SQIVND (reference sequence). V lost 6 bases, J lost 0 bases, and 15 bases lay in between. The CDR3 runs to 16 residues. The CDR3 nucleotides are TGTGCCAGTAGACTAGAGTCCGGTGCCTCTGGAAACACCATATATTTT. As protein: CASRLESGASGNTIYF.

The chain employs TRBV2 and TRBJ2-2, with unresolved D. Germline CDR1 SNHLY, CDR2 FYNNEI. The CDR3 totals 20 residues. Trimming left V 2 bases short and J 0 bases short, with 22 bases between. The CDR3 reads CASSEKWVGLPRANTGELFF. The CDR3 region has the DNA TGTGCCAGCAGTGAAAAGTGGGTAGGGCTACCTCGCGCGAACACCGGGGAGCTGTTTTTT. Drawing the rest from reference TRBV2 and TRBJ2-2, the complete variable domain is EPEVTQTPSHQVTQMGQEVILRCVPISNHLYFYWYRQILGQKVEFLVSFYNNEISEKSEIFDDQFSVERPDGSNFTLKIRSTKLEDSAMYFCASSEKWVGLPRANTGELFFGEGSRLTVL.